Sequencing of this T cell receptor beta chain was carried out in a study of T cell repertoires in cytomegalovirus infection. Across the whole study: As its CMV epitopes, the study selected recently identified HLA-C-restricted and well-studied HLA-B-restricted targets. Indications of both CMV infection and matching HLA type were provided by public TCR beta signatures.

TCRdb processed the reads anew with MiXCR; each CDR3 protein has one entry. The sample lists roughly 500,000 distinct CDR3 sequences, under 55% seen once, with 43% in the top ten. Study-level points and caveats: Clonotypes of TCR beta that were HLA-C-restricted and CMV-specific dominated the ex vivo response. There were carriers of CMV plus the relevant HLA, and cumulative public TCR beta family frequency identified them.

Worth noting for this clonotype: Antigen: not known.

Here the sequenced sample was cultured PBMCs, taken from culture after CMV antigen stimulation. The receptor comes from a human donor in good health (CMV status not recorded). Some clones in this sample may be carry-over from other donors' samples.

CDR3 in amino acids: CASSPGYRGGQPQHF. The CDR3 DNA is TGTGCCAGCAGTCCTGGTTACAGGGGTGGTCAGCCCCAGCATTTT. V usage is TRBV6-1 and J usage is TRBJ1-5; 7 bases agree with TRBD1. The CDR3 length is 15 residues. J was trimmed by 6 bases and V by 5 bases; bases with no gene match: 10. Germline loops: CDR1 MNHNS, CDR2 SASEGT.